The source of this TCR beta chain is a study of shared clonotypes between healthy human individuals. This clone has a handful of counts. The target antigen is unknown. Data came from immunoSEQ multiplex PCR; TCRdb stores just in-frame clones and leaves some out. This sample yields about 690,000 clones, of which roughly 88% are seen a single time; 30% to 40% belongs to the top ten. There are 14 residues in the CDR3. The ends lost 6 bases at V and 7 bases at J; junction bases unmatched: 7. The germline CDR1 and CDR2 sequences are MNHEY and SMNVEV (reference sequence). Study-wide results and limits: In this cohort, only blood was sampled, and tissue repertoires likely differ.

The TCR was taken from a man aged 18 to 35 in good health. Some clones in this sample may be carry-over from other donors' samples. The sequencing input was memory CD8+ T cells from PBMCs. Stated subset: CD45RO+ cells pooled with CCR7-negative TemRA cells. The chain joins TRBV27 to TRBJ2-2, with 8 bases identical to TRBD1. The CDR3 bases are TGTGCCAGCAGCCACAGGGGGAACGGCGGGGAGCTGTTTTTT. Amino acids: CASSHRGNGGELFF.